The 24 T cell receptor beta chains listed next were all sequenced from one sample in a study of T cell responses to AZD1222 COVID-19 vaccine (dated by TCRdb to the early 2020s). Receptors were amplified or captured by the immunoSEQ multiplex PCR assay. TCRdb limited this immuneACCESS table to in-frame rearrangements with V and J called. A share of clones is missing; checked studies link under half to unresolved V genes, and the rest is unexplained. This sample has fewer than 120,000 clones in its table, and about 94% of those were observed once. Jointly, the top ten make up about 3% of the sample. The sample's time point label is to be understood as: about 28 days (+/-7) after the second vaccine dose. The specimen comprised peripheral blood, sampled 28 days after the second AZD1222 dose. The receptors come from an adult who received the AZD1222 COVID-19 vaccine.

The J gene is TRBJ1-5, the V gene TRBV15, with D possibly TRBD1 on 6 matching bases. The CDR3 extends over 15 amino acids. V lost 7 bases and J 6 bases, leaving 19 bases between the germline ends. Germline CDR1 LNHNV, CDR2 YYDKDF (reference sequence). The DNA for the CDR3 is TGTGCCACCACCCCGAGAGGGGGGCTAAGTCAGCCCCAGCATTTT. Translating it yields CATTPRGGLSQPQHF.

The V call is TRBV3-1 (or the pseudogene TRBV3-2), the J call TRBJ2-3, with 14 bases aligning to TRBD2. Germline V gene lookup returns CDR1 LGHDT and CDR2 YNNKEL (reference sequence). The CDR3 loop spans 16 amino acids. Trimming cost V 4 bases and J 6 bases; bases outside gene matches: 6. The CDR3 DNA reads TGTGCCAGCAGCCTGACTAGCGGGGGGGCCCGGGATACGCAGTATTTT. This codes for CASSLTSGGARDTQYF.

Only one count was recorded for this clone. The gene calls are TRBV9 and TRBJ1-3, with D hard to call. V lost 0 bases and J lost 0, with 10 bases in between. Germline V gene data show CDR1 as SGDLS and CDR2 as YYNGEE. The CDR3 runs 16 residues. The CDR3: CASSVAPAYSGNTIYF. The DNA of the CDR3 is TGTGCCAGCAGCGTAGCCCCCGCCTACTCTGGAAACACCATATATTTT.

This clone was seen just once. CDR3: CASSLGPLGSGNTIYF. CDR3 coding DNA: TGTGCCAGCAGCCTCGGACCTCTAGGATCTGGAAACACCATATATTTT. The rearrangement joins TRBV7-2 to TRBJ1-3; D gene uncertain. The germline V gene has CDR1 SGHTA and CDR2 FQGNSA. This CDR3 comprises 16 residues. With 5 bases removed from V and 1 base from J, the gap between germline ends came to 15 bases.

This chain joins TRBV3-1 (or the pseudogene TRBV3-2) and TRBJ2-3, with D unclear. The CDR3 totals 14 residues. V gave up 0 bases and J gave up 6 bases, with 10 bases separating them. Germline-derived CDR1 and CDR2 are LGHDT and YNNKEL (reference sequence). Here the CDR3 DNA reads TGTGCCAGCAGCCAAGAAGGGTTTGTTGATACGCAGTATTTT. Amino acids: CASSQEGFVDTQYF.

This clone was detected a few times. The chain links TRBV11-2 to TRBJ2-1; possibly TRBD2 for D (5 bases). This CDR3 region has 15 residues. The ends were cut back, 0 bases at V and 3 bases at J, with 9 bases in the middle. CDR1 is SGHAT and CDR2 is FQNNGV in the germline V gene. This CDR3 reads CASSLDPGNYNEQFF. CDR3 bases: TGTGCCAGCAGCTTAGACCCGGGGAACTACAATGAGCAGTTCTTC.

The chain couples TRBV2 to TRBJ2-2, with 8 bases identical to TRBD1. V gave up 7 bases and J gave up 7 bases; unmatched junction bases: 8. The CDR3 runs 14 residues. Germline V gene sequence: CDR1 SNHLY, CDR2 FYNNEI. The CDR3 nucleotides are TGTGCCAGCAAATTCAGGGGGCTCGGCGGGGAGCTGTTTTTT. Amino acid sequence: CASKFRGLGGELFF.

As DNA, the CDR3 is TGTGCCAGCAGCGCCACAGCCTACGAGCAGTACTTC. Translation gives CASSATAYEQYF. The V and J genes are TRBV11-2 and TRBJ2-7; D gene uncertain. The CDR3 has 12 amino acids. Per the germline V gene, CDR1 is SGHAT and CDR2 is FQNNGV. V was trimmed by 5 bases and J by 2 bases, leaving 7 bases between them.

This clone appeared a single time. The chain employs TRBV12-3 or TRBV12-4 and TRBJ1-2, with D possibly being TRBD1 (5 bases). CDR3 length: 13 residues. V lost 4 bases and J 6 bases, leaving 12 bases between the germline ends. This CDR3 is CASSSRQPNGYTF. The CDR3 region has the DNA TGTGCCAGCAGTTCGAGACAGCCCAATGGCTACACCTTC.

The V and J genes are TRBV6-5 and TRBJ1-6; D remains unclear. The germline CDR1 and CDR2 sequences are MNHEY and SVGAGI. This CDR3 is 15 amino acids long. Trimming took off 6 bases at V and 4 bases at J, with 13 bases between the two ends. The CDR3 DNA sequence: TGTGCCAGCAGAGGTTCCCGAGGGTATAATTCACCCCTCCACTTT. Translating it yields CASRGSRGYNSPLHF.

This clone was seen more than once but under ten times. V and J are TRBV6-4 and TRBJ2-6; D unresolved. The CDR3 extends over 15 amino acids. V lost 2 bases and J 2 bases, leaving 7 bases between the germline ends. The germline V gene has CDR1 MRHNA and CDR2 SNTAGT. The CDR3 sequence: CASSDESTGANVLTF. In nucleotides, the CDR3 is TGTGCCAGCAGTGACGAGAGTACTGGGGCCAACGTCCTGACTTTC.

V is TRBV5-4 and J is TRBJ2-5; possible D gene TRBD1, 6 bases. Between the trimmed V and J ends, which lost 4 bases and 3 bases, there was a span of 7 bases. Germline V CDR1 and CDR2: SGHNT, YYREEE (reference sequence). The CDR3 is 12 amino acids. The CDR3 DNA is TGTGCCAGCAGCCGACAGGAAGAGACCCAGTACTTC. Translating gives CASSRQEETQYF.

This rearrangement joins TRBV5-1 to TRBJ1-6, with 9 bases aligning to TRBD1. CDR3 length: 17 amino acids. CDR1 and CDR2 from the germline V gene are SGHRS and YFSETQ. V shed 0 bases and J 1 base; nucleotides not matched to a gene: 2. The CDR3 bases are TGCGCCAGCAGCTTGGAACAGGGGGCGTCCTATAATTCACCCCTCCACTTT. It codes for CASSLEQGASYNSPLHF.

The chain couples TRBV4-2 to TRBJ2-1; 10 bases agree with TRBD1. The length of the CDR3 is 16 residues. The ends lost 3 bases at V and 6 bases at J; junction bases unmatched: 8. Germline-derived CDR1 and CDR2 are LGHNA and YNFKEQ. This CDR3 reads CASSHLEGTGANEQFF. The CDR3 nucleotides are TGTGCCAGCAGCCACCTTGAGGGGACAGGGGCCAATGAGCAGTTCTTC.

The J gene is TRBJ2-1, the V gene TRBV11-1; 12 bases map to TRBD2. V lost 2 bases, J lost 6 bases, and 5 bases stayed unmatched. The germline CDR1 and CDR2 sequences are SGHAT and FQDESV (reference sequence). This CDR3 region has 16 residues. The CDR3 here is CASSLNLAGGPNEQFF. The CDR3 region has the DNA TGTGCCAGCAGCTTAAACCTAGCGGGAGGGCCCAATGAGCAGTTCTTC.

The chain uses TRBV19 and TRBJ2-7, with 7 bases identical to TRBD1. CDR1 and CDR2 from the germline V gene are LNHDA and SQIVND (reference sequence). J gave up 3 bases and V 8 bases, and 10 bases lay outside the gene matches. This CDR3 is 14 amino acids long. CDR3 protein: CASGYRDSFYEQYF. CDR3 DNA sequence: TGTGCCAGTGGCTATAGGGACAGCTTCTACGAGCAGTACTTC.

This clone was detected a few times. The V and J genes are TRBV27 and TRBJ2-7; no clear D. V was pared by 7 bases and J by 4 bases, with 17 bases between. This CDR3 has 14 amino acids. The germline V gene has CDR1 MNHEY and CDR2 SMNVEV (reference sequence). The DNA for the CDR3 is TGTGCCAGCACCGGAATAGGTGGACCTTACGAGCAGTACTTC. It translates to CASTGIGGPYEQYF.

This sequence joins TRBV9 and TRBJ2-2, with D unresolved. The CDR3 is 12 amino acids. Trimming cost V 4 bases and J 6 bases, with 7 bases left between them. The germline V gene has CDR1 SGDLS and CDR2 YYNGEE. CDR3 amino acids: CASSSLAGELFF. The DNA for the CDR3 is TGTGCCAGCAGCAGCTTGGCCGGGGAGCTGTTTTTT.

The chain couples TRBV7-7 to TRBJ1-6; D is uncertain. Germline CDR1 is SSHAT and CDR2 is FNYEAQ (reference sequence). The V and J ends lost 3 bases and 4 bases respectively, with 10 bases between them. The CDR3 consists of 15 residues. The CDR3: CASSFVHLYNSPLHF. The CDR3 coding sequence is TGTGCCAGCAGCTTTGTACACCTTTATAATTCACCCCTCCACTTT.

This chain connects TRBV6-5 to TRBJ1-1, with no clear D. This CDR3 is built from 13 residues. V was pared by 7 bases and J by 1 base, with 10 bases between. The germline gives CDR1 MNHEY, CDR2 SVGAGI. The CDR3 reads CASTLLRNTEAFF. CDR3 coding DNA: TGTGCCAGCACCCTGCTAAGGAACACTGAAGCTTTCTTT.

The chain uses TRBV7-9 and TRBJ1-1; maybe TRBD1 (5 bases). V lost 4 bases, J lost 12 bases, and 18 bases lay in between. Per germline, CDR1 SEHNR and CDR2 FQNEAQ (reference sequence). There are 13 residues in the CDR3. DNA of the CDR3: TGTGCCAGCAGCTCAGGGATACTACCCGAATCTTTCTTT. It specifies CASSSGILPESFF. Full variable domain (rest looked up from reference TRBV7-9 and TRBJ1-1): DTGVSQNPRHKITKRGQNVTFRCDPISEHNRLYWYRQTLGQGPEFLTYFQNEAQLEKSRLLSDRFSAERPKGSFSTLEIQRTEQGDSAMYLCASSSGILPESFFGQGTRLTVV.

This clone has just one count. The chain employs TRBV2 and TRBJ2-2; possibly TRBD1 or TRBD2 for D (5 bases each). The germline CDR1 and CDR2 sequences are SNHLY and FYNNEI. The CDR3 is 15 amino acids. Trimming removed 6 bases at V and 2 bases at J, with 13 bases between. The CDR3 DNA reads TGTGCCAGCAGAGCCGGGACGGTCAACACCGGGGAGCTGTTTTTT. Translation gives CASRAGTVNTGELFF. The whole variable domain, filled in from reference TRBV2 and TRBJ2-2, reads EPEVTQTPSHQVTQMGQEVILRCVPISNHLYFYWYRQILGQKVEFLVSFYNNEISEKSEIFDDQFSVERPDGSNFTLKIRSTKLEDSAMYFCASRAGTVNTGELFFGEGSRLTVL.

The V gene is TRBV19, the J gene TRBJ1-5; the match to TRBD1 covers 9 bases. CDR1 LNHDA and CDR2 SQIVND come from the germline V gene (reference sequence). The CDR3 has 15 residues. V trimming: 4 bases; J trimming: 5 bases; junction bases outside the gene matches: 6. The DNA for the CDR3 is TGTGCCAGTAGTACCGGGACAGGGCGTGATCAGCCCCAGCATTTT. This translates into CASSTGTGRDQPQHF. The whole variable domain, filled in from reference TRBV19 and TRBJ1-5, reads DGGITQSPKYLFRKEGQNVTLSCEQNLNHDAMYWYRQDPGQGLRLIYYSQIVNDFQKGDIAEGYSVSREKKESFPLTVTSAQKNPTAFYLCASSTGTGRDQPQHFGDGTRLSIL.

This clone was detected only a few times. The genes are TRBV6-5 and TRBJ2-1, with 7 bases lining up with TRBD1. Unmatched junction bases numbered 6, after V lost 2 bases and J lost 2 bases. CDR1 and CDR2 (germline): MNHEY, SVGAGI. The CDR3 is 16 amino acids. Here the CDR3 DNA reads TGTGCCAGCAGTTACACAGGGGCCGTAGCCTACAATGAGCAGTTCTTC. Its protein product is CASSYTGAVAYNEQFF.